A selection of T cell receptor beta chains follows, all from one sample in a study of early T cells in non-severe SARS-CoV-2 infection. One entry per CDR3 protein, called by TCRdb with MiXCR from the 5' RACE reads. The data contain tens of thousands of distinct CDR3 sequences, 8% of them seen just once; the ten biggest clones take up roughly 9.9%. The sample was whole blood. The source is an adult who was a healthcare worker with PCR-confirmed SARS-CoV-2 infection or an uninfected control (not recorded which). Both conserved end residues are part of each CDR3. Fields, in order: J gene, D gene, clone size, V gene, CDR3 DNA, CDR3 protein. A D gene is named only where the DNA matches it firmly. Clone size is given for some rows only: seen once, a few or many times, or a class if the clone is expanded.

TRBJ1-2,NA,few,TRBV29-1,TGCAGCTACCAGAGGGCGGAAGGCGGCTACACCTTC,CSYQRAEGGYTF
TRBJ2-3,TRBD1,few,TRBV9,TGTGCCAGCAGCGTAGTAGCAGGGGGCTTGACAGATACGCAGTATTTT,CASSVVAGGLTDTQYF
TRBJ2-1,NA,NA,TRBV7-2,TGTGCCAGCAGCTTAAACTCCCTCACTGAGCAGTTCTTC,CASSLNSLTEQFF
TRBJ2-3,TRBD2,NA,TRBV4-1,TGCGCCAGCAGCCCGACTAGCGGGAGGAAGGGGAGCACAGATACGCAGTATTTT,CASSPTSGRKGSTDTQYF
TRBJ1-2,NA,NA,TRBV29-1,TGCACCATCGGTGGCGCCCGGGAAATCCTCTTC,CTIGGAREILF
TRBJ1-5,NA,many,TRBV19,TGTGCCAGTAGTATTCAGGTTAATCAGCCCCAGCATTTT,CASSIQVNQPQHF
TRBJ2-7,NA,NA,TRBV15,TGTGCCACCAGCAGAGACTCCTTCCTCGAGCAGTACTTC,CATSRDSFLEQYF
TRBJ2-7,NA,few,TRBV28,TGTGCCAGCAGTCTCAGACCCTCTTGGGCTAGTCGAGAGCAGTACTTC,CASSLRPSWASREQYF
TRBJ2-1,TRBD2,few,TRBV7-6,TGTGCCAGCAGCCCAGTTGGGGAACAGACTAGCGGGAGGTCGCAGTTCTTC,CASSPVGEQTSGRSQFF
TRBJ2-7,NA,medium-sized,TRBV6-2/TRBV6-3,TGTGCCAGCAGTTACTTCTCCTACGAGCAGTACTTC,CASSYFSYEQYF
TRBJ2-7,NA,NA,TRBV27,TGTGCCAACGAGGGAGACAGAACCACCATCTACGAGCAGTACTTC,CANEGDRTTIYEQYF
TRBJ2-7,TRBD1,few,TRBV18,TGTGCCAGCTCACCAGGACAGGGGGTGTACGAGCAGTACTTC,CASSPGQGVYEQYF
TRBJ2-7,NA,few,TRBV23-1,TGCGCCAGCAGCCTCAGGACCCGATACGAGCAGTACTTC,CASSLRTRYEQYF